A selection of T cell receptor beta chains follows, all from one sample in a study of T cells in Graves' hyperthyroidism and ophthalmopathy. One entry per CDR3 protein results from TCRdb running MiXCR on the multiplex PCR reads. Of 600,000 to 800,000 distinct CDR3 sequences listed, just over 35% are singletons. Specimen: blood. These TCRs come from a woman between 40 and 50 years old with Graves' hyperthyroidism. CDR3s include the opening cysteine and the closing phenylalanine or tryptophan. D genes are given only for firm matches. Size values are once, few and many counts, or a class for expanded clones, and some rows have none.

D gene: -
clone size: -
J gene: TRBJ1-1
V gene: TRBV7-7
CDR3 DNA: TGTGCCAGCAGCTTAGACCTAGCGGAGACCCAAGCTTTCTTT
CDR3 protein: CASSLDLAETQAFF

D gene: TRBD1
clone size: -
J gene: TRBJ1-1
V gene: TRBV10-3
CDR3 DNA: TGTGCCAGCAGTTACCGTGGACAGGGATGGGAAGCTTTCTTT
CDR3 protein: CASSYRGQGWEAFF

D gene: TRBD1
clone size: many
J gene: TRBJ2-7
V gene: TRBV5-1
CDR3 DNA: TGCGCCAGCAGCTTGACAGGGGTAGGCGAGCAGTACTTC
CDR3 protein: CASSLTGVGEQYF

D gene: -
clone size: -
J gene: TRBJ2-5
V gene: TRBV7-9
CDR3 DNA: TGTGCCAGCAGCCCCCCTGGACTACAAGAGACCCAGTACTTC
CDR3 protein: CASSPPGLQETQYF

D gene: TRBD2
clone size: -
J gene: TRBJ2-7
V gene: TRBV2
CDR3 DNA: TGTGCCAGCAGTGTTGCACTAGCGGGAGACTGGGGCCACGAGCAGTACTTC
CDR3 protein: CASSVALAGDWGHEQYF

D gene: -
clone size: -
J gene: TRBJ2-2
V gene: TRBV7-8
CDR3 DNA: TGTGCCAGCAGGCCGCGGGCACTTAACACCGGGGAGCTGTTTTTT
CDR3 protein: CASRPRALNTGELFF

D gene: TRBD1
clone size: many
J gene: TRBJ1-1
V gene: TRBV7-8
CDR3 DNA: TGTGCCAGCAGCTCTCAACCCCCGGGACAGGGCGAAGCTTTCTTT
CDR3 protein: CASSSQPPGQGEAFF

D gene: -
clone size: -
J gene: TRBJ2-3
V gene: TRBV15
CDR3 DNA: TGTGCCACCAGCAGCGGGGTCGGAGGGGGCACAGATACGCAGTATTTT
CDR3 protein: CATSSGVGGGTDTQYF

D gene: TRBD2
clone size: -
J gene: TRBJ2-6
V gene: TRBV15
CDR3 DNA: TGTGCCACCAGCAGTAGCCGGGTGGCTAGCGGGGGTTACTCTGGGGCCAACGTCCTGACTTTC
CDR3 protein: CATSSSRVASGGYSGANVLTF

D gene: TRBD2
clone size: -
J gene: TRBJ2-5
V gene: TRBV9
CDR3 DNA: TGTGCCAGCAGCGTTGGGCCGGGGGGAACGGTAGAGACCCAGTACTTC
CDR3 protein: CASSVGPGGTVETQYF

D gene: -
clone size: few
J gene: TRBJ2-5
V gene: TRBV6-5
CDR3 DNA: TGTGCCAGCAGTTACAGGGATCGCTTTCAGCCCCAGTACTTC
CDR3 protein: CASSYRDRFQPQYF

D gene: TRBD1
clone size: -
J gene: TRBJ2-3
V gene: TRBV20-1
CDR3 DNA: TGCAGTGCATACGACAGGGTTGGGACAGATACGCAGTATTTT
CDR3 protein: CSAYDRVGTDTQYF

D gene: -
clone size: -
J gene: TRBJ2-6
V gene: TRBV6-1
CDR3 DNA: TGTGCCAGCCAACAGGGTTCTGGGGCCAACGTCCTGACTTTC
CDR3 protein: CASQQGSGANVLTF

D gene: -
clone size: many
J gene: TRBJ1-5
V gene: TRBV9
CDR3 DNA: TGTGCCAGCAGCGCCGGGGCCGGGGATCAGCCCCAGCATTTT
CDR3 protein: CASSAGAGDQPQHF